This TCR beta chain was obtained from a study of Graves' ophthalmopathy and Graves' hyperthyroidism (dated by TCRdb to the late 2010s). Describing the broader study: Peripheral blood samples were taken at the time of initial diagnosis, before any treatment was given. Following sampling, methimazole starting at 30 mg daily was administered to hyperthyroidism patients, and high-dose intravenous methylprednisolone was administered to ophthalmopathy patients. To explore V-J signatures that distinguish ophthalmopathy from hyperthyroidism, a discovery set of under 110 patients was enrolled, made up of about 40 with ophthalmopathy and some 58 with stable hyperthyroidism. An independent validation cohort was composed of fewer than 20 hyperthyroidism patients and around 16 patients who later progressed from hyperthyroidism to ophthalmopathy. For training and testing, the roughly 100 patients in the discovery cohort were randomly divided in a 7:3 ratio. In total, 120 to 150 blood samples were TCR-sequenced: 40 to 45 ophthalmopathy, under 80 hyperthyroidism and 17 hyperthyroidism-to-ophthalmopathy patients. In several hyperthyroidism patients, the T-cell repertoires found in thyroid tissue were compared with those found in blood. The study used TCR beta repertoire signatures to distinguish Graves' ophthalmopathy from Graves' hyperthyroidism and to predict progression to ophthalmopathy.

What the authors observed across the whole study: In cross-validation, the 13-signature model distinguished ophthalmopathy from stable hyperthyroidism with around 90% sensitivity and around 83% specificity, while in the test set the corresponding values were approximately 79% and 70%. Sample size was not statistically predetermined, and group allocation was not concealed from the investigators. In validation, the model predicted ophthalmopathy progression with about 70% sensitivity and approximately 72% specificity; some 13 predicted patients were CT-confirmed with GO in a median of approximately six months. Among expanded thyroid clonotypes with frequency above 0.001, most also showed up in blood, which suggests that blood repertoires may reflect the thyroid immune response.

In the case of this clonotype: This clone's antigen is unknown. No much larger clonotype is one base removed from it; base qualities were not supplied.

The germline V gene yields SQVTM for CDR1 and ANQGSEA for CDR2. The CDR3 holds 12 amino acids from the cysteine to the phenylalanine. Only the CDR3 part of the read is kept: 36 bases, read in frame from the first base. Trimming removed 7 bases from V and 5 bases from J; the gene matches leave 5 bases unexplained. Ophthalmopathy patients were characterized by moderately to severely active disease, a Clinical Activity Score of at least 3, a NOSPECS grade of at least 4, and a disease duration under 3 months. Patients with other autoimmune diseases, uncontrolled infections, pregnancy or lactation were excluded. Diagnosis relied on clinical symptoms, serum thyroxine, TRAb, thyroid ultrasound and orbital computed tomography. Using Ficoll-Paque density gradient centrifugation, PBMCs were isolated from about 9.4 ml of fresh peripheral blood. Trizol reagent was used to extract the total RNA, and its quality was then checked on an Agilent 2100 Bioanalyzer.

For repertoire sequencing, the TCR beta CDR3 regions were amplified from RNA transcripts. HTBI primers and the Qiagen OneStep RT-PCR kit were used in a first-round RT-PCR, which was followed by a second-round multiplex PCR, size selection and purification. Libraries were sequenced paired-end with 100 bp reads on an Illumina HiSeq2000. As for the authors' bioinformatics: Reads were processed with SOAPnuke, discarding reads with adapters, uncalled bases, mean Phred below 15, or no exact constant-primer or identifier match. COPE v1.2.5 was used to merge high-quality paired reads. Clonotypes were defined as unique nucleotide sequences and were aligned to IMGT TRB V, D and J references using MiTCR v1.1. The analysis was limited to V-J combinations with a frequency above 0.0001, which together covered approximately 99% of repertoires. For each V-J combination, a TCR clonal expansion and chaos score was defined as the ratio of F50 clonal expansion to chaos observed in the TCRdist matrix. Welch's t-statistics and random forest were used to reduce the features to about a dozen V-J combinations, which were then used as input to a naive Bayes classifier. The similarity between thyroid and blood repertoires was quantified using the Morisita-Horn index. The raw public reads went through TCRdb reprocessing: fastp at Q25, MiXCR clone calling, in-frame beta chains kept. Rows are combined by CDR3 protein, so each entry shows the most common genes and DNA. TCRdb, rather than the study authors, made the V and J calls. This sample holds 170,000 or so distinct CDR3 sequences; around 39% were observed only once. The ten biggest clones cover 7.5% to 10% of the sample.

The sequencing sample was made of peripheral blood. The sequence was collected from a man aged 25 to 40 with Graves' ophthalmopathy. Donor details come from another sample of the same person, matched by shared clones. The chain uses TRBV29-1 and TRBJ1-1; 9 central bases correspond to TRBD1. CDR3 sequence: CSAGTGRTEAFF. The bases read TGCAGCGCCGGGACAGGGAGAACTGAAGCTTTCTTT.